This T cell receptor beta chain is drawn from a study of blood T cell repertoires in COVID-19. Original processing notes: It was from reference gene primer amplification that nucleated cell counts were estimated. TCRdb keeps only in-frame clones here, not all; method: immunoSEQ multiplex PCR. The DNA gave D and trimming, while V, J and clone size come from that table. The table shows about 170,000 clones, with about four fifths occurring only once. J gave up 4 bases and V 5 bases, and 14 bases lay outside the gene matches. In germline, CDR1 is MNHEY, CDR2 SMNVEV (reference sequence). The CDR3 runs 17 residues.

Sequencing was performed on peripheral blood. This clonotype originated in a human donor with acute or convalescent COVID-19. The donor label of this sample is uncertain. V usage is TRBV27 and J usage is TRBJ2-1; 7 nucleotides align to TRBD2. The CDR3 loop is CASSTDYRTSRYNEQFF. The CDR3 DNA reads as TGTGCCAGCAGTACTGACTATCGGACTAGTAGGTACAATGAGCAGTTCTTC.